This TCR beta chain was retrieved from a study of T-cell memory formation after mild COVID-19 (dated by TCRdb to 2020 to 2022). Regarding the complete study: Most TCR sequence clusters were specific to one of the two donors. T-cell clones expanding and contracting after mild COVID-19 in a couple of donors were tracked by longitudinal TCRalpha and TCRbeta repertoire sequencing. Two young, previously healthy adult volunteers, one female and one male, were included in the cohort. Study-level results and caveats: Clones that contracted from day 15 to 85 showed balanced CD4/CD8 phenotypes, whereas a second wave of clones that expanded from day 15 to 37 leaned towards CD4+. Only two mild cases were covered in the study, and larger cohorts including severe cases with pre-infection samples were considered necessary. Some responding clones were detected in pre-infection memory, suggesting pre-existing cross-reactive memory T cells joined the SARS-CoV-2 response. Contracting CD4+ clones were located mainly in the CM and EM memory subsets, whereas CD8+ clones were found to be enriched in EMRA. Whether the second-wave clones peaking on day 37 were SARS-CoV-2 specific was not confirmed.

Sequenced using an Illumina NovaSeq 6000. TCRalpha and TCRbeta cDNA libraries were built by 5'RACE with constant-segment primers, adding sample barcodes and unique molecular identifiers. RNA was extracted from every sample with Trizol reagent. Library amplification was performed in two PCR steps, and a second sample barcode and Illumina TruSeq adapters were introduced in the second step. Sequencing of libraries was performed on an Illumina NovaSeq with 2 x 150 bp paired-end reads. The original methods were these. The reads were demultiplexed and collapsed into UMI-guided consensus sequences using migec v1.2.7. Using mixcr v2.1.11, UMI consensuses were aligned to TRA and TRB V and J templates and then assembled into clonotypes. Expanded or contracted clonotypes were those called significant by both edgeR and NoisET, with noise models trained on biological replicates. For edgeR calls, the cutoffs were a false discovery rate-adjusted p below 0.01 and a log2 fold-change threshold of 1. As an exploratory analysis of dynamics, max-normalized trajectories of the 1000 most abundant clonotypes were examined by PCA with hierarchical clustering. Separately sequenced CD4+ and CD8+ repertoires were used to assign a CD4 or CD8 phenotype to each responding clone. TCRdb cleaned the public reads at Q25 with fastp, built clones with MiXCR and kept in-frame beta chains. CDR3 protein sequences are deduplicated, and each keeps its most common genes and DNA. TCRdb, not the authors, supplied the V and J calls. A total of about 210,000 distinct CDR3 sequences appear in this sample, more than 25% of them only once. The ten top clones hold over 10% of the sample.

V loses 5 bases at its end and J loses 6 bases; junction bases beyond the gene matches: 3. As encoded in the germline V gene, CDR1 is KGHDR while CDR2 is SFDVKD. Including cysteine and phenylalanine, the CDR3 has 14 amino acids. Only the CDR3 portion is preserved as DNA: 42 bases, with reading frame beginning at the first base. As regards this clonotype: Its cognate antigen has yet to be identified. No base qualities exist here, and no much larger clone lies one base off it.

Ficoll-Paque density gradient centrifugation was used to isolate PBMCs. The clonotype comes from an adult woman who had mild COVID-19 (a few samples of this study predate the infection). The sample titles of this study are shuffled in the database, so cell type and time point are left out; the donor was told from shared clones. The sequence joins TRBV24-1 to TRBJ2-1; TRBD2 aligns with 10 central bases. Sequenced: PBMCs or a T cell subset sorted from them (not recorded which). The CDR3 here reads CATSALAGTNEQFF. The nucleotide sequence is TGTGCCACCAGTGCACTAGCGGGAACCAATGAGCAGTTCTTC.